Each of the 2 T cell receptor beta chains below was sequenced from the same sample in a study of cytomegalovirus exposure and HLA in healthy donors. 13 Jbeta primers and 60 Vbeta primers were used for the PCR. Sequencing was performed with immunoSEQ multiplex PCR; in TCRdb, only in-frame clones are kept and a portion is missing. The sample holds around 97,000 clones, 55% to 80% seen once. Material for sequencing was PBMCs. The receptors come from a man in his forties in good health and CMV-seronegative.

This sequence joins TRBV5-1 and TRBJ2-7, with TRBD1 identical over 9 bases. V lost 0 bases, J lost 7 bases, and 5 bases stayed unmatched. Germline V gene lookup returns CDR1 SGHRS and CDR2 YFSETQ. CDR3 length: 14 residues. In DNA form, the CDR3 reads TGCGCCAGCAGCTTGGAACAGGGGGCGCGGGAGCAGTACTTC. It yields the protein CASSLEQGAREQYF.

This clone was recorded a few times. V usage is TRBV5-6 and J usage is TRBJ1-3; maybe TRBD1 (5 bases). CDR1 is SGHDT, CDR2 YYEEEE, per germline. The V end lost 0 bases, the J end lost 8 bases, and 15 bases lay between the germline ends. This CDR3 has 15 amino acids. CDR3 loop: CASSLGAGHRDTIYF. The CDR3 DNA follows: TGTGCCAGCAGCTTGGGTGCAGGGCATAGGGACACCATATATTTT.